The following is a T cell receptor beta chain sequence with its context. Its antigen is as yet unknown. The sample comes from a study of T cell repertoires in cytomegalovirus infection. About the research overall: As its CMV epitopes, the study selected recently identified HLA-C-restricted and well-studied HLA-B-restricted targets. Indicated by public TCR beta signatures were CMV infection and matching HLA type. Study-wide results and limits: The study found HLA-C-restricted CMV-specific TCR beta clonotypes dominating the ex vivo response. Summed public TCR beta family frequency identified CMV carriers bearing the relevant HLA.

The V and J ends lost 4 bases and 7 bases respectively, with 14 bases between them. The CDR3 loop spans 14 amino acids. The germline V gene has CDR1 SGHVS and CDR2 FQNEAQ. TCRdb used MiXCR to reprocess the reads, holding one entry per CDR3 protein. The table records 700,000 to 950,000 distinct CDR3 sequences, 32% of them present only once. Sequencing was performed on cultured CD8+ T cells from PBMCs, taken from culture after CMV antigen stimulation. The sequence derives from a human donor in good health (CMV status not recorded). Some clones in this sample may be carry-over from other donors' samples. The chain recombines TRBV7-8 with TRBJ2-1; D uncertain. The CDR3 DNA reads as TGTGCCAGCAGCTCCACGTGGGTTGTGAATGAGCAGTTCTTC. Protein: CASSSTWVVNEQFF.